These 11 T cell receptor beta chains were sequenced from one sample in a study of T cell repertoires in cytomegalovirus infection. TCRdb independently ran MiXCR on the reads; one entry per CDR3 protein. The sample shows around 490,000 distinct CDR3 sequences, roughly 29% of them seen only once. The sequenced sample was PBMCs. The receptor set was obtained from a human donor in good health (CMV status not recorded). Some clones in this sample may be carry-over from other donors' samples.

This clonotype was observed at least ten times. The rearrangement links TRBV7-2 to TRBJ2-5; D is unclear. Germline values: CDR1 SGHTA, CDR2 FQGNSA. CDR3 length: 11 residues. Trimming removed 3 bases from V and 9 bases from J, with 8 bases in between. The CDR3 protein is CASSFGKAQYF. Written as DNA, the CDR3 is TGTGCCAGCAGCTTCGGTAAGGCCCAGTACTTC.

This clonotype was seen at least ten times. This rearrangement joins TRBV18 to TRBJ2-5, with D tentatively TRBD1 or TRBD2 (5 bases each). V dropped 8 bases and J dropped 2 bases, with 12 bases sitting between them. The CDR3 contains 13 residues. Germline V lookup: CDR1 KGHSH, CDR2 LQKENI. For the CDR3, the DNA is TGTGCCAGCAGCCCGGGACCTCAAGAGACCCAGTACTTC. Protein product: CASSPGPQETQYF.

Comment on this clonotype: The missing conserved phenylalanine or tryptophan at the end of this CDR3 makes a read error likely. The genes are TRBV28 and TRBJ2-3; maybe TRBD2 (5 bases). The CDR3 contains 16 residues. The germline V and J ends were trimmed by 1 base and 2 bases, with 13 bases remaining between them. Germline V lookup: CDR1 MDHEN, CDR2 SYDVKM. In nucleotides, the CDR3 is TGTGCCAGCAGTTTATCCGGGGTGATACTCACAGATACGCAGTATTCT. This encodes CASSLSGVILTDTQYS.

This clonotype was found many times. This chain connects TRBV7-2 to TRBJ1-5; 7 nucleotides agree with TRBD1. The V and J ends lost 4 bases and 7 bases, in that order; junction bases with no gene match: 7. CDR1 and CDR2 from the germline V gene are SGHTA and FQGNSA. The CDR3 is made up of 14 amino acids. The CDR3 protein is CASSYQTGRQPQHF. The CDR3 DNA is TGTGCCAGCAGCTACCAGACAGGGAGGCAGCCCCAGCATTTT.

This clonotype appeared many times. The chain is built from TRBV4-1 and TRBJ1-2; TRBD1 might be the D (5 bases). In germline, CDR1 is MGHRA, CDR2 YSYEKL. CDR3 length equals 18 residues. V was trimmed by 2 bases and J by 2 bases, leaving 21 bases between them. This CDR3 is CASSQRKIPAGSNYGYTF. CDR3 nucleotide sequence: TGCGCCAGCAGCCAACGTAAAATCCCAGCAGGGAGCAACTATGGCTACACCTTC.

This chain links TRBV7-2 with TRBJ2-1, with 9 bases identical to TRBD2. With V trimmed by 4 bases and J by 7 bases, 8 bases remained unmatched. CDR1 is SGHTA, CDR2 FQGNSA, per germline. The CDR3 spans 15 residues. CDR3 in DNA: TGTGCCAGCAGCTCTAGACTAGCGGAGGTGAATGAGCAGTTCTTC. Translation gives CASSSRLAEVNEQFF.

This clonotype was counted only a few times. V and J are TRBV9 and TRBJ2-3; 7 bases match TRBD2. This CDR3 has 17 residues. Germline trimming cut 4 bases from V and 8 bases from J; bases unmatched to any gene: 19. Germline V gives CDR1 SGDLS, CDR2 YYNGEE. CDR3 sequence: CASSWEGPATNLVTQYF. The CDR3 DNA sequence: TGTGCCAGCAGCTGGGAGGGTCCAGCCACAAACCTTGTTACGCAGTATTTT.

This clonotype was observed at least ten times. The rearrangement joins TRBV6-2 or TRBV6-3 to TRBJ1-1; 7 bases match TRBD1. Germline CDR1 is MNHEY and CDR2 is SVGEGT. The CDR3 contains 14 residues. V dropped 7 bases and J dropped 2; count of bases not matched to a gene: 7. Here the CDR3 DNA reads TGTGCCAGCAATGCCGGGACAGACAACACTGAAGCTTTCTTT. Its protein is CASNAGTDNTEAFF.

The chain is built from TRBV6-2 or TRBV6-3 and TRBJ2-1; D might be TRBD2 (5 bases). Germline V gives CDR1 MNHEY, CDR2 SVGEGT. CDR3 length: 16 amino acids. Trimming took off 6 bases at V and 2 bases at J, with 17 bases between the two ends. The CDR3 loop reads CASRTDYFTTYNEQFF. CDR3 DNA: TGTGCCAGCAGAACCGACTACTTCACGACCTACAATGAGCAGTTCTTC.

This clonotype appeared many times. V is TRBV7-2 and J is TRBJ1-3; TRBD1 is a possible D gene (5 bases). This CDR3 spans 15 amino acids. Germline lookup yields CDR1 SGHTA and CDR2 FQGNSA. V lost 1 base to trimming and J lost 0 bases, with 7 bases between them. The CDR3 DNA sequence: TGTGCCAGCAGCTTAGACGGGGGCTCTGGAAACACCATATATTTT. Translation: CASSLDGGSGNTIYF.

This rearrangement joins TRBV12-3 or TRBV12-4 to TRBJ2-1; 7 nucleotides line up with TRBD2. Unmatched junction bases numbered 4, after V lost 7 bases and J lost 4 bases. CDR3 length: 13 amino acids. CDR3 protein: CASKLAPYNEQFF. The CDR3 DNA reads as TGTGCCAGCAAACTAGCGCCTTACAATGAGCAGTTCTTC.